The T cell receptor beta chain described here comes from a study of blood T cell repertoires in COVID-19. The overall study: The United States, Italy and Spain were the sources of the acute and convalescent COVID-19 samples. Nucleic acid was either cDNA or gDNA, and it came from T cells, B-cell-depleted T cells, or PBMCs.

Trimming stripped 2 bases from V and 0 bases from J, with 9 bases between. The CDR3 is 15 amino acids. Germline-derived CDR1 and CDR2 are SGHVS and FQNEAQ. Produced via immunoSEQ multiplex PCR; TCRdb's table is partial and in-frame only. The sample has roughly 100,000 clones, 84% seen once. The sequencing input was peripheral blood. The V gene is TRBV7-8, the J gene TRBJ2-3, with unresolved D. This clonotype was obtained from a human donor in a cohort sampled during active COVID-19. CDR3 nucleotides: TGTGCCAGCAGCTTAAGAGAGGAGAGCACAGATACGCAGTATTTT. This encodes CASSLREESTDTQYF.